A single sample gave rise to the 7 T cell receptor beta chains below, sequenced in a study of blood T cell repertoires in COVID-19. Measured with immunoSEQ multiplex PCR; TCRdb has only the in-frame clones, and not every one. The sample includes some 140,000 clones, more than 75% of them seen just once. The specimen was peripheral blood. The receptors originated from a man between 65 and 79 years old with active COVID-19.

The J gene is TRBJ1-1, the V gene TRBV12-3 or TRBV12-4; D remains unclear. Trimming cost V 5 bases and J 7 bases, with 8 bases left between them. This CDR3 has 11 residues. CDR3 coding DNA: TGTGCCAGCAGTAGGACTTTTGAAGCTTTCTTT. Translating gives CASSRTFEAFF.

The chain is built from TRBV19 and TRBJ2-5, with D possibly matching TRBD1 (7 bases). V gave up 3 bases and J gave up 11 bases, with 16 bases separating them. The length of the CDR3 is 13 residues. Looked up from germline, CDR1 is LNHDA and CDR2 is SQIVND (reference sequence). CDR3 sequence: CASSINRGGEQYF. CDR3 DNA sequence: TGTGCCAGTAGTATTAACAGGGGCGGGGAACAGTACTTC.

The V call is TRBV19, the J call TRBJ1-2; weak D call: TRBD1 (6 bases). The CDR3 is 15 residues long. Germline V CDR1 and CDR2: LNHDA, SQIVND (reference sequence). V lost 3 bases and J lost 8, with 19 bases in between. Here the CDR3 DNA reads TGTGCCAGTAGTATGGACAGAGGCCGACCGCGGGGCTACACCTTC. Translation gives CASSMDRGRPRGYTF. The variable domain in full, completed from reference TRBV19 and TRBJ1-2, reads DGGITQSPKYLFRKEGQNVTLSCEQNLNHDAMYWYRQDPGQGLRLIYYSQIVNDFQKGDIAEGYSVSREKKESFPLTVTSAQKNPTAFYLCASSMDRGRPRGYTFGSGTRLTVV.

In nucleotides, the CDR3 is TGCGCCAGCAGCCAATGGGATACAGGGGATACTGAAGCTTTCTTT. Protein sequence: CASSQWDTGDTEAFF. The chain combines TRBV4-1 with TRBJ1-1; 7 bases map to TRBD1. The CDR3 contains 15 residues. V was clipped by 2 bases and J by 5 bases; unmatched bases: 8. In germline, CDR1 is MGHRA, CDR2 YSYEKL.

The rearrangement joins TRBV9 to TRBJ2-4, with TRBD1 identical over 10 bases. This CDR3 contains 15 residues. The germline CDR1 and CDR2 sequences are SGDLS and YYNGEE. Trimming at V came to 4 bases and at J to 7 bases, leaving 8 bases not matched to a gene. The DNA for the CDR3 is TGTGCCAGCAGCATATCCGGGACAGGGGTGAACATTCAGTACTTC. Residues: CASSISGTGVNIQYF.

The chain joins TRBV7-2 to TRBJ2-7, with D unresolved. The V end lost 6 bases, the J end lost 4 bases, and 10 bases lay between the germline ends. The CDR3 loop spans 12 amino acids. CDR1 is SGHTA, CDR2 FQGNSA, per germline. CDR3 coding DNA: TGTGCCAGCAGTCCGAGCCGGTACGAGCAGTACTTC. Residues: CASSPSRYEQYF.

In DNA, the CDR3 is TGTGCCAGCAGCACCATAGGGGGATTTGAGACCCAGTACTTC. Translated: CASSTIGGFETQYF. The V and J genes are TRBV7-9 and TRBJ2-5; D may be TRBD1 (6 bases). The CDR3 runs 14 residues. The germline V gene has CDR1 SEHNR and CDR2 FQNEAQ (reference sequence). With 5 bases removed from V and 5 bases from J, the gap between germline ends came to 15 bases.